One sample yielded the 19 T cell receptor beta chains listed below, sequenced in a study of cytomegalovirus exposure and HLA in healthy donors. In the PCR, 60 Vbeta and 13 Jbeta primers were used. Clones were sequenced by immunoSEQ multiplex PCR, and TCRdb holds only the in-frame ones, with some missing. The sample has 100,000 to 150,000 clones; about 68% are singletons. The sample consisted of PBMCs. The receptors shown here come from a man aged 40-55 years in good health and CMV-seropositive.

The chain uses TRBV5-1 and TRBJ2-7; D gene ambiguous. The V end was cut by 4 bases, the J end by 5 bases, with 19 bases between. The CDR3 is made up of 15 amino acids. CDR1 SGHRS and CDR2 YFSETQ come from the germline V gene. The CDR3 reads CASSDRVDLRHEQYF. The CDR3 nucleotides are TGCGCCAGCAGCGACCGGGTAGACCTTCGGCACGAGCAGTACTTC.

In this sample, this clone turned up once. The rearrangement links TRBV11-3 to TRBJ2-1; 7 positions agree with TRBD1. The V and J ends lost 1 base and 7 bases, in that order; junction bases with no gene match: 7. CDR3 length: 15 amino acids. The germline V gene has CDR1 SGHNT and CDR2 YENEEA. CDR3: CASSLVGQGENEQFF. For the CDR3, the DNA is TGTGCCAGCAGCTTAGTTGGCCAGGGGGAGAATGAGCAGTTCTTC. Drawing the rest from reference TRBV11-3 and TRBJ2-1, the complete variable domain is EAGVVQSPRYKIIEKKQPVAFWCNPISGHNTLYWYLQNLGQGPELLIRYENEEAVDDSQLPKDRFSAERLKGVDSTLKIQPAELGDSAVYLCASSLVGQGENEQFFGPGTRLTVL.

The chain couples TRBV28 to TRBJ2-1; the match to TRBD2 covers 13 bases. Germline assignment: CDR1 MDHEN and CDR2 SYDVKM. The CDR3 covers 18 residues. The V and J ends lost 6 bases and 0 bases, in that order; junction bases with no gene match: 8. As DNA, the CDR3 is TGTGCCAGCAGGCCACTAGCGGGAGGGGTTAGCTCCTACAATGAGCAGTTCTTC. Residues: CASRPLAGGVSSYNEQFF.

DNA of the CDR3: TGTGCCAGCAGCTTAGCTAGCTATAATTCACCCCTCCACTTT. It is translated as CASSLASYNSPLHF. This rearrangement joins TRBV7-2 to TRBJ1-6; D unclear. This CDR3 spans 14 amino acids. With 0 bases removed from V and 3 bases from J, the gap between germline ends came to 3 bases. The germline CDR1 and CDR2 sequences are SGHTA and FQGNSA.

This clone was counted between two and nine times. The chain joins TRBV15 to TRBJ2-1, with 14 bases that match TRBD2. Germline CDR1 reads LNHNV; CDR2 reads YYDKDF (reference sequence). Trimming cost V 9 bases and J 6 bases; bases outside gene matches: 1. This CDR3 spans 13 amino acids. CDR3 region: CATGTSGSNEQFF. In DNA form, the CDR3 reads TGTGCCACTGGGACTAGCGGGAGCAATGAGCAGTTCTTC.

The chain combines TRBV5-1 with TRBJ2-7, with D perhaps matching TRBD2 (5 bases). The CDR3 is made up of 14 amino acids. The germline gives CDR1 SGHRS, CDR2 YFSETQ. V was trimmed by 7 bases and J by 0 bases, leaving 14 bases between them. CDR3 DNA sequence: TGCGCCAGCTCGCTAGCCGAATTCTCCTACGAGCAGTACTTC. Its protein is CASSLAEFSYEQYF.

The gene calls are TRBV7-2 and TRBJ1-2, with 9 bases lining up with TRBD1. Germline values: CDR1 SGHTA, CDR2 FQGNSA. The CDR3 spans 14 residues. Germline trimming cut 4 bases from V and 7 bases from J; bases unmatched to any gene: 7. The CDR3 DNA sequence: TGTGCCAGCAGCTCAAGGACAGGGGAGTCTGGCTACACCTTC. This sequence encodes CASSSRTGESGYTF.

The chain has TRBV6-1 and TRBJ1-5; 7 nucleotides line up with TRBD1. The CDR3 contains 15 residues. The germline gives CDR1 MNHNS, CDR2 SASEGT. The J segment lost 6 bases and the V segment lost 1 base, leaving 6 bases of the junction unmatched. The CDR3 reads CASSEGWDSLQPQHF. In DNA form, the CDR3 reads TGTGCCAGCAGTGAAGGATGGGACAGCCTTCAGCCCCAGCATTTT.

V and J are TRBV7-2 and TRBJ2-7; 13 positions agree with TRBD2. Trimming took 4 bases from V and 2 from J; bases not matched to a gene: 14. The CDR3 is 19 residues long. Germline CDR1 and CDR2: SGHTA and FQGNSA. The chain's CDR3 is CASSSIAGTSGIRTYEQYF. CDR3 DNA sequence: TGTGCCAGCAGCTCGATAGCCGGGACTAGCGGGATCCGGACCTACGAGCAGTACTTC.

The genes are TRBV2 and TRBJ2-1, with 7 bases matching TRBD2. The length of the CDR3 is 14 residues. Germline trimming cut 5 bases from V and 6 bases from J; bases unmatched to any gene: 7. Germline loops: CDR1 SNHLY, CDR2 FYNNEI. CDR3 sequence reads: CASSTGGIVNEQFF. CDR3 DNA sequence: TGTGCCAGCAGTACCGGGGGGATCGTCAATGAGCAGTTCTTC.

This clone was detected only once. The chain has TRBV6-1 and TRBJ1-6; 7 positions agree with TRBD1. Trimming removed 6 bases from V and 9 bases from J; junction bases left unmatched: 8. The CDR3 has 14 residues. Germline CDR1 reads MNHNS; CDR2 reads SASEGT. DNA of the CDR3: TGTGCCAGCAGATACGGACAGGAGGGTTCACCCCTCCACTTT. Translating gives CASRYGQEGSPLHF.

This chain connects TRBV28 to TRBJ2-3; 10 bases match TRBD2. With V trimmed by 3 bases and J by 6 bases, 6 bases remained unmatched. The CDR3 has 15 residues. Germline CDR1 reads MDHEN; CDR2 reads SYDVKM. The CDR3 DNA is TGTGCCAGCAGTTTTATGAGCGGGGGGGTGGATACGCAGTATTTT. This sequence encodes CASSFMSGGVDTQYF.

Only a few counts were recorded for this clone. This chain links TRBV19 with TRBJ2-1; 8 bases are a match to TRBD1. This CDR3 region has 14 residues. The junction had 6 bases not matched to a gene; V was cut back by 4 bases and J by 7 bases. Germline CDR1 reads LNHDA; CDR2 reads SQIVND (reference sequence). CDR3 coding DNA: TGTGCCAGTAGTAGCGGGACAGGTGGGAATGAGCAGTTCTTC. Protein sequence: CASSSGTGGNEQFF.

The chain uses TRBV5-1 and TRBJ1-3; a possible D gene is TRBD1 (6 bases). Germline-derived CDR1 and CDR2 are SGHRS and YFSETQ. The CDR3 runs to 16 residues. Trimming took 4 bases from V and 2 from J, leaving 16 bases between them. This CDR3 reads CASSLRQTGTGNTIYF. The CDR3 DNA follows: TGCGCCAGCAGCCTCCGACAAACAGGGACTGGAAACACCATATATTTT. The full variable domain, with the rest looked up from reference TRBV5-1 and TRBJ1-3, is KAGVTQTPRYLIKTRGQQVTLSCSPISGHRSVSWYQQTPGQGLQFLFEYFSETQRNKGNFPGRFSGRQFSNSRSEMNVSTLELGDSALYLCASSLRQTGTGNTIYFGEGSWLTVV.

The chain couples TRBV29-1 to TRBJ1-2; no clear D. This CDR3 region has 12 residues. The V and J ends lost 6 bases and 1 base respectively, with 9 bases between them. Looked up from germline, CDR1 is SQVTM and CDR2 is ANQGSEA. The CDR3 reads CSVLSVNYGYTF. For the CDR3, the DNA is TGCAGCGTCTTGAGTGTTAACTATGGCTACACCTTC.

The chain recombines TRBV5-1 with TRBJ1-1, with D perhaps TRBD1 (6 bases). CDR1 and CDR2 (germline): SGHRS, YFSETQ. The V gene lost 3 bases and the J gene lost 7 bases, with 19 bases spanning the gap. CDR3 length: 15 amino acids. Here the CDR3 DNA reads TGCGCCAGCAGCTGGAGCCGTACGCAGGGGAGTGAAGCTTTCTTT. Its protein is CASSWSRTQGSEAFF.

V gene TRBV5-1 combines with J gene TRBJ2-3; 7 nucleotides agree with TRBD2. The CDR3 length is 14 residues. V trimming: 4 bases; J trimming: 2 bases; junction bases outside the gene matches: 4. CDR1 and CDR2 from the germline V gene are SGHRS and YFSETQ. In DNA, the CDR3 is TGCGCCAGCAGCCGTGCGGGAGACACAGATACGCAGTATTTT. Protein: CASSRAGDTDTQYF. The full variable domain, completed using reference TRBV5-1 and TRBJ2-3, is KAGVTQTPRYLIKTRGQQVTLSCSPISGHRSVSWYQQTPGQGLQFLFEYFSETQRNKGNFPGRFSGRQFSNSRSEMNVSTLELGDSALYLCASSRAGDTDTQYFGPGTRLTVL.

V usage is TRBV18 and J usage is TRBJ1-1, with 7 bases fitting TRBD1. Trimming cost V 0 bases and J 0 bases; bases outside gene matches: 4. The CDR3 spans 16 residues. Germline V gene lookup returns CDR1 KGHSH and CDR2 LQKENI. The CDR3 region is CASSPPRTGVNTEAFF. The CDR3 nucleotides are TGTGCCAGCTCACCACCCCGGACAGGAGTGAACACTGAAGCTTTCTTT.

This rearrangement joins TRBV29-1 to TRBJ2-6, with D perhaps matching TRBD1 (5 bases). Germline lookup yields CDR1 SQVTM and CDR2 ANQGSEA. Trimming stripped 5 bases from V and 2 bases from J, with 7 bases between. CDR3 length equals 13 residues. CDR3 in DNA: TGCAGCGTTAAGGGGACTGGGGCCAACGTCCTGACTTTC. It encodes CSVKGTGANVLTF. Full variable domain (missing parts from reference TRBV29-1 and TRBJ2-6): SAVISQKPSRDICQRGTSLTIQCQVDSQVTMMFWYRQQPGQSLTLIATANQGSEATYESGFVIDKFPISRPNLTFSTLTVSNMSPEDSSIYLCSVKGTGANVLTFGAGSRLTVL.